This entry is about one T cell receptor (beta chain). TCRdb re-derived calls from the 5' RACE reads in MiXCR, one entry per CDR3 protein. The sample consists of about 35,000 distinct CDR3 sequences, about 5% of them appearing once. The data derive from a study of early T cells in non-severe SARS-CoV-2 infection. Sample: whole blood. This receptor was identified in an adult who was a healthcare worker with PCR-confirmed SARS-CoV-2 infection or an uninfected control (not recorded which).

Here the CDR3 reads CASSFLSRGSSDEQFF. The DNA of the CDR3 is TGTGCCAGCAGTTTTTTGTCCAGGGGGAGTAGCGATGAGCAGTTCTTC. The chain combines TRBV28 with TRBJ2-1; the match to TRBD1 covers 7 bases. V was clipped by 3 bases and J by 8 bases; unmatched bases: 13. CDR3 length: 16 residues. Per the germline V gene, CDR1 is MDHEN and CDR2 is SYDVKM.